The sequence of this TCR beta chain was determined in a study of shared clonotypes between healthy human individuals. Each sample came from a Caucasian adult donor living in Nashville, Tennessee. In the original analysis: ImmunoSEQ only sent back junction sequences with no quality scores, so filtering was done differently. Produced via immunoSEQ multiplex PCR; TCRdb's table is partial and in-frame only. V, J and clone size are those of that table, while D and trimming were read from the DNA. Of 2 million to 3 million clones listed, approximately 92% were seen once; the top ten hold over 0.12%. The CDR3 spans 14 residues. Trimming took off 0 bases at V and 7 bases at J, with 13 bases between the two ends. The germline V gene has CDR1 SGHRS and CDR2 YFSETQ.

This TCR was recovered from a man between 18 and 35 years old in good health. The chain is built from TRBV5-1 and TRBJ2-5; D perhaps matches TRBD2 (5 bases). The sequenced sample was naive CD4+ T cells sorted from blood. Subset denoted: CD45RA+ positively selected. CDR3 in amino acids: CASSLDSSSGTQYF. The CDR3 DNA reads TGCGCCAGCAGCTTGGACTCCTCAAGCGGGACCCAGTACTTC. Supplemented by reference TRBV5-1 and TRBJ2-5, the full variable domain reads KAGVTQTPRYLIKTRGQQVTLSCSPISGHRSVSWYQQTPGQGLQFLFEYFSETQRNKGNFPGRFSGRQFSNSRSEMNVSTLELGDSALYLCASSLDSSSGTQYFGPGTRLLVL.